This T cell receptor beta chain was found in a study of blood T cell repertoires in COVID-19. About the research overall: Sources were T cells, B-cell-depleted T cells, or PBMCs; the material itself was cDNA or gDNA.

Germline V gene data show CDR1 as LGHNA and CDR2 as YSLEER. The J segment lost 5 bases and the V segment lost 1 base, leaving 0 bases of the junction unmatched. There are 14 residues in the CDR3. Only in-frame clones appear in the TCRdb table, and some are missing; sequencing was by immunoSEQ multiplex PCR. The sample records about 130,000 clones, over 75% being singletons. This clone has a single count. Additional DNA sequences in this sample encode the identical CDR3. This clonotype was sampled from a man between 35 and 55 years old with active or convalescent COVID-19. The J gene is TRBJ1-4, the V gene TRBV4-3; TRBD1 aligns across 8 bases. The sample consisted of peripheral blood. The CDR3 DNA reads as TGCGCCAGCAGCCAAGGACAGGGGAATGAAAAACTGTTTTTT. It specifies CASSQGQGNEKLFF.